This T cell receptor beta chain derives from a study of shared clonotypes between healthy human individuals (dated by TCRdb to about 2020). A note on the overall study: The cohort included a few men and two women between 18 and 49 years of age. Per donor, leukapheresis produced somewhere between about 0.8 and 9 billion PBMCs. To estimate repertoire size and how much clonotypes are shared between individuals, the study performed deep sequencing of blood TCR repertoires from a few healthy adults. For each donor, CD4 naive and CD4 memory were each run on three plates, CD8 naive on two plates, and CD8 memory on one plate. Different laboratories and diverse techniques were used to prepare libraries and sequence TCR repertoires, to increase sequencing depth and limit assay-specific biases.

The donors were healthy, HIV-negative adults who had no recently reported acute infections or vaccinations. Every donor was a Caucasian adult residing in Nashville, Tennessee, USA. CD4+ T cells were enriched through magnetic negative selection, after which naive cells were positively selected on CD45RA and the remaining negative fraction served as the memory subset. Blood was collected by leukapheresis, and PBMCs were isolated by Ficoll-Histopaque density gradient centrifugation and then cryopreserved in liquid nitrogen vapor phase. Purity and quantity of every magnetically sorted T cell population were checked by analytical flow cytometry. Genomic DNA was isolated from every sorted fraction and measured by UV absorbance on a Nanodrop 2000c. Findings and caveats that apply to the study as a whole: Because the study included a small number of donors, the genetic and exposure-history diversity represented was limited. Naive subsets generally had larger estimated clonotype richness than memory subsets did. Sampling was limited to blood, and TCR repertoires in tissue likely differ from TCR repertoires in blood. Across several donors, roughly 5.4% of naive CD4, around 3.3% of naive CD8, 2.3% of memory CD4, and about 0.4% of memory CD8 clonotypes were shared. Pairwise subsampling indicated that sequencing depth was expected to affect the degree of clonotype sharing among donors. Incomplete sequencing was indicated by rarefaction of sorted-subset datasets, despite the large sequencing depth. Clonotypes shared by all four sorted-subset donors showed higher generation probabilities than non-shared clonotypes.

This clone was seen only a few times. It lacks a known antigen. The input lacks base qualities; no much larger clone sits a single base away. Using the deep immunoSEQ assay, TCR CDR3 regions were amplified from genomic DNA by multiplex PCR. For each cell subset, the extracted genomic DNA was distributed evenly across all wells of several immunoSEQ 96-well plates, and each plate served as one replicate. For sorted subsets, about 0.2 ug genomic DNA, equal to tens of thousands of T cell genomes, was loaded into each replicate PCR. The purified libraries were quantified using a Qubit 3.0 fluorometer, sized with a Bioanalyzer 2100, and then quantified again using the KAPA Library Quantification kit. Each immunoSEQ 96-well plate was sequenced on its own single-read 150-cycle Illumina NextSeq 550 flow cell. The paper's processing steps were these. Because only junctional sequences without quality scores were contained in the immunoSEQ output, filtering matching that applied to full-length reads could not be performed. To assign V/J genes and CDR3, sequences were annotated using PyIR, a Python wrapper for IgBLAST v1.9, with IMGT germline references. Reads with weak V/J assignments (E-value above 1e-6), missing CDR3, stop codons, out-of-frame junctions, or ambiguous translated residues were removed. V3J clonotypes were defined as sequences sharing the same inferred V gene, J gene, and CDR3 amino acid sequence. The percentage overlap between two repertoires was calculated by dividing the number of shared unique clonotypes by the size of the smaller repertoire. RTK rarefaction, the Chao1 estimator, and Recon v2.1 estimates of unobserved clonotypes were used to assess repertoire richness. For all TCRbeta clonotypes obtained by the gDNA method from a handful of donors, generation probabilities were computed with OLGA. What TCRdb holds here is the immuneACCESS table cut down to in-frame rearrangements. Part of the clones is not present; checked against another copy, under half of the missing clones reflect an unresolved V gene, and the others are unexplained. V, J and clone size are those of that table, while D and trimming were read from the DNA. The sample profile shows 1 million to 1.3 million clones; about 84% of them were found once. In total, the top ten clones hold roughly 0.57% of the sample.

Sequenced input: memory CD4+ T cells from PBMCs. According to the study, the label for this sample's cell subset or site signals: CD45RA-negative fraction. The sequence was collected from a man younger than 30 in good health. Some clones in this sample may be carry-over from other donors' samples.

The DNA sequence is TGTGCCAGCAGCTTCGGACAGGGTTGGAACAATCAGCCCCAGCATTTT. This gives the protein CASSFGQGWNNQPQHF. The chain was built from TRBV7-6 and TRBJ1-5, with 8 bases aligning to TRBD1. Trimming takes 3 bases off V and 3 bases off J; junction bases not matched to a gene: 7. The CDR3 holds 16 amino acids from the cysteine to the phenylalanine. Solely the CDR3 DNA is kept, with 48 bases framed from the first base. CDR1 is given as SGHVS and CDR2 as FNYEAQ, both from the germline V gene.